This TCR beta chain was recorded in a study of technical replicates of blood from a handful of donors. The CDR3 is 19 residues long. The V end was cut by 4 bases, the J end by 11 bases, with 30 bases between. Germline loops: CDR1 SGHAT, CDR2 FQNNGV. Sequencing was performed with immunoSEQ multiplex PCR; in TCRdb, only in-frame clones are kept and a portion is missing. The sample gives tens of thousands of clones, less than 95% of which show up once; about 0.26% is in the top ten. The J gene is TRBJ1-6, the V gene TRBV11-2; no clear D. Source material: T cells isolated from PBMCs. The TCR comes from a human donor in good health. The CDR3 DNA is TGTGCCAGCAGCTCCCTATCGTCGTCGGGGAGGACCCTTTGGACACCCCTCCACTTT. As protein: CASSSLSSSGRTLWTPLHF.